These 26 T cell receptor beta chains were all obtained from the same sample, sequenced in a study of blood T cell repertoires in COVID-19 (dated by TCRdb to 2020 to 2022). Library generation was performed with the immunoSEQ multiplex PCR assay. This immuneACCESS table, as held by TCRdb, lists in-frame sequences with V and J called but not all clones. Of the missing ones, under half trace to an unresolved V gene in checked studies; the others have no known cause. This sample lists 200,000 to 250,000 clones; approximately 90% were detected once. The ten largest clones represent 11% of the sample. Sequencing input: PBMCs or T cells enriched from blood (not recorded which). These receptors all stem from a man aged 30 to 39 who had recovered from COVID-19.

J is TRBJ2-7 and V is TRBV7-9; TRBD2 matches at 9 bases. The germline V gene has CDR1 SEHNR and CDR2 FQNEAQ (reference sequence). V was clipped by 1 base and J by 1 base; unmatched bases: 2. CDR3 size: 15 residues. In DNA, the CDR3 is TGTGCCAGCAGCTTAGGACTAGCGGCATCCTACGAGCAGTACTTC. This sequence encodes CASSLGLAASYEQYF. Supplemented by reference TRBV7-9 and TRBJ2-7, the full variable domain reads DTGVSQNPRHKITKRGQNVTFRCDPISEHNRLYWYRQTLGQGPEFLTYFQNEAQLEKSRLLSDRFSAERPKGSFSTLEIQRTEQGDSAMYLCASSLGLAASYEQYFGPGTRLTVT.

The chain carries TRBV10-3 and TRBJ2-1; 8 bases match TRBD2. This CDR3 contains 15 residues. Germline CDR1 and CDR2: ENHRY and SYGVKD. V shed 7 bases, J shed 5 bases, and the junction held 10 bases outside the gene matches. The CDR3 DNA reads as TGTGCCATCACTGGACCGGGACTAGGCGACAATGAGCAGTTCTTC. Translation gives CAITGPGLGDNEQFF.

The chain recombines TRBV30 with TRBJ2-7, with 9 bases fitting TRBD2. V was pared by 0 bases and J by 2 bases, with 11 bases of the junction left unmatched. The CDR3 is made up of 17 amino acids. Germline V gene lookup returns CDR1 GTSNPN and CDR2 SVGIG (reference sequence). CDR3 sequence reads: CAWSVGSGTSLAYEQYF. In DNA form, the CDR3 reads TGTGCCTGGAGTGTAGGTTCCGGGACTAGCCTCGCCTACGAGCAGTACTTC.

The CDR3 sequence is CATSRGRDLRGTGYNEQFF. The CDR3, as DNA: TGTGCCACCAGCAGAGGGCGCGACCTCAGAGGGACAGGATACAATGAGCAGTTCTTC. V gene TRBV15 combines with J gene TRBJ2-1, with 8 bases fitting TRBD1. CDR3 length: 19 residues. From germline, CDR1 is LNHNV and CDR2 YYDKDF (reference sequence). V lost 1 base and J lost 4; bases outside the gene matches: 15.

This clone was counted a single time. V gene TRBV11-2 combines with J gene TRBJ2-3; 8 nucleotides match TRBD2. From germline, CDR1 is SGHAT and CDR2 FQNNGV. This CDR3 spans 16 amino acids. The V gene end was trimmed by 1 base and the J gene end by 2 bases; junction bases not matched to a gene: 5. CDR3 region: CASSLVAGGDTDTQYF. CDR3 bases: TGTGCCAGCAGCTTAGTGGCGGGGGGTGACACAGATACGCAGTATTTT. Full variable domain (remainder filled in from reference TRBV11-2 and TRBJ2-3): EAGVAQSPRYKIIEKRQSVAFWCNPISGHATLYWYQQILGQGPKLLIQFQNNGVVDDSQLPKDRFSAERLKGVDSTLKIQPAKLEDSAVYLCASSLVAGGDTDTQYFGPGTRLTVL.

The chain carries TRBV9 and TRBJ2-3; 14 nucleotides line up with TRBD2. The junction had 3 bases not matched to a gene; V was cut back by 3 bases and J by 0 bases. The CDR3 has 17 amino acids. CDR1 and CDR2 from the germline V gene are SGDLS and YYNGEE. CDR3 DNA: TGTGCCAGCAGCGGACTAGCGGGAGGGCCCAGCACAGATACGCAGTATTTT. It codes for CASSGLAGGPSTDTQYF.

CDR3 DNA sequence: TGTGCCAGCAGTGAAGAATGGGGGACACAGAACACTGAAGCTTTCTTT. It encodes CASSEEWGTQNTEAFF. This chain links TRBV2 with TRBJ1-1; maybe TRBD1 (6 bases). Trimming removed 1 base from V and 1 base from J, with 13 bases in between. The germline gives CDR1 SNHLY, CDR2 FYNNEI. The CDR3 totals 16 residues.

The chain employs TRBV9 and TRBJ2-2; D is perhaps TRBD1 (6 bases). The CDR3 covers 14 residues. Germline CDR1 SGDLS, CDR2 YYNGEE. V lost 3 bases and J lost 4, with 10 bases in between. In DNA form, the CDR3 reads TGTGCCAGCAGCGGCAGCAGGGGCACCGGGGAGCTGTTTTTT. Its protein is CASSGSRGTGELFF.

The chain has TRBV5-1 and TRBJ1-1, with TRBD1 matching over 11 bases. V lost 4 bases to trimming and J lost 4 bases; unmatched junction nucleotides: 6. Germline loops: CDR1 SGHRS, CDR2 YFSETQ. The CDR3 has 15 residues. The CDR3 DNA is TGCGCCAGCAGCCCGGATGGGACAGGGGGCACTGAAGCTTTCTTT. This gives the protein CASSPDGTGGTEAFF.

This clone has a single count. The CDR3 sequence: CASSQDTRGYPEAFF. The CDR3 DNA reads as TGCGCCAGCAGCCAAGATACGAGAGGGTACCCTGAAGCTTTCTTT. The chain joins TRBV4-3 to TRBJ1-1; D remains ambiguous. The germline V gene encodes CDR1 LGHNA and CDR2 YSLEER. The ends were cut back, 0 bases at V and 6 bases at J, with 14 bases in the middle. The length of the CDR3 is 15 residues.

The rearrangement uses TRBV11-1 and TRBJ2-1; the D gene is possibly TRBD1 (6 bases). Germline CDR1 and CDR2: SGHAT and FQDESV (reference sequence). This CDR3 comprises 15 residues. V dropped 6 bases and J dropped 8 bases, with 20 bases sitting between them. The CDR3 here is CASRPEGVVYDEQFF. The CDR3 DNA sequence: TGTGCCAGCAGACCCGAGGGGGTAGTTTACGATGAGCAGTTCTTC.

The rearrangement uses TRBV18 and TRBJ2-5; TRBD1 is a possible D gene (5 bases). V dropped 3 bases and J dropped 4 bases, with 21 bases sitting between them. The CDR3 length is 17 residues. Germline CDR1 and CDR2: KGHSH and LQKENI. CDR3 protein: CASSPQRQLGNLETQYF. CDR3 sequence (DNA): TGTGCCAGCTCACCCCAAAGACAGCTGGGGAATTTAGAGACCCAGTACTTC.

This chain joins TRBV7-8 and TRBJ2-5, with D possibly TRBD1 on 6 matching bases. Germline V gives CDR1 SGHVS, CDR2 FQNEAQ. This CDR3 has 17 residues. Trimming left V 5 bases short and J 1 base short, with 20 bases between. Written as DNA, the CDR3 is TGTGCCAGCAGCGCCGAGGGGGATCGACAGATCCAAGAGACCCAGTACTTC. This encodes CASSAEGDRQIQETQYF. The variable domain in full, completed from reference TRBV7-8 and TRBJ2-5, reads GAGVSQSPRYKVAKRGQDVALRCDPISGHVSLFWYQQALGQGPEFLTYFQNEAQLDKSGLPSDRFFAERPEGSVSTLKIQRTQQEDSAVYLCASSAEGDRQIQETQYFGPGTRLLVL.

The V call is TRBV28, the J call TRBJ1-5; 7 nucleotides match TRBD1. Germline lookup yields CDR1 MDHEN and CDR2 SYDVKM. The V segment lost 6 bases and the J segment 6 bases; nucleotides outside the gene matches: 8. The CDR3 contains 14 residues. The CDR3 region is CASSPGGFGQPQHF. DNA for the CDR3: TGTGCCAGCAGCCCAGGGGGTTTCGGTCAGCCCCAGCATTTT.

The chain couples TRBV13 to TRBJ2-7; 8 nucleotides align to TRBD1. The CDR3 covers 15 residues. Per germline, CDR1 PRHDT and CDR2 FYEKMQ (reference sequence). V shed 0 bases, J shed 6 bases, and the junction held 7 bases outside the gene matches. In nucleotides, the CDR3 is TGTGCCAGCAGCTTAGGCCGGCAGGGGGCTTTCGAGCAGTACTTC. It codes for CASSLGRQGAFEQYF. Full variable domain (rest looked up from reference TRBV13 and TRBJ2-7): AAGVIQSPRHLIKEKRETATLKCYPIPRHDTVYWYQQGPGQDPQFLISFYEKMQSDKGSIPDRFSAQQFSDYHSELNMSSLELGDSALYFCASSLGRQGAFEQYFGPGTRLTVT.

CDR3 bases: TGCGCCAGCAGCCTAACAGGGCTATCTGGAAACACCATATATTTT. Residues: CASSLTGLSGNTIYF. The gene calls are TRBV5-1 and TRBJ1-3; the D gene is possibly TRBD1 (6 bases). The CDR3 spans 15 residues. Deletions cut 4 bases from V and 1 base from J, with 12 bases between. Per the germline V gene, CDR1 is SGHRS and CDR2 is YFSETQ.

The chain couples TRBV4-3 to TRBJ2-1, with TRBD2 identical over 15 bases. The germline V gene has CDR1 LGHNA and CDR2 YSLEER. There are 18 residues in the CDR3. The V gene end was trimmed by 1 base and the J gene end by 4 bases; junction bases not matched to a gene: 5. The CDR3 DNA reads TGCGCCAGCAGCCAAGGGACTAGCGGGGGGGCGGATTACAATGAGCAGTTCTTC. It encodes CASSQGTSGGADYNEQFF.

The gene calls are TRBV11-2 and TRBJ2-7; unclear D gene. Trimming stripped 5 bases from V and 4 bases from J, with 6 bases between. There are 11 residues in the CDR3. In germline, CDR1 is SGHAT, CDR2 FQNNGV. As DNA, the CDR3 is TGTGCCAGCAGCCCCTATTACGAGCAGTACTTC. The encoded protein is CASSPYYEQYF.

The V and J genes are TRBV29-1 and TRBJ2-4; 8 bases match TRBD1. V shed 6 bases and J 6 bases; nucleotides not matched to a gene: 7. Germline V lookup: CDR1 SQVTM, CDR2 ANQGSEA. CDR3 size: 13 residues. The CDR3 nucleotides are TGCAGCGTCCCCGGGACAGGATTAAACATTCAGTACTTC. Residues: CSVPGTGLNIQYF. Filled out from reference TRBV29-1 and TRBJ2-4, the complete variable domain reads SAVISQKPSRDICQRGTSLTIQCQVDSQVTMMFWYRQQPGQSLTLIATANQGSEATYESGFVIDKFPISRPNLTFSTLTVSNMSPEDSSIYLCSVPGTGLNIQYFGAGTRLSVL.

The chain is built from TRBV9 and TRBJ2-7; 11 bases match TRBD1. This CDR3 is 15 amino acids long. V shed 2 bases, J shed 6 bases, and the junction held 7 bases outside the gene matches. The germline V gene has CDR1 SGDLS and CDR2 YYNGEE. The DNA of the CDR3 is TGTGCCAGCAGCGTGGAACCGGGACAGGGGGTCGAGCAGTACTTC. The encoded protein is CASSVEPGQGVEQYF.

Written as DNA, the CDR3 is TGTGCCAGTAGTCCCCCAGGGGCGGATGGCTACACCTTC. This gives the protein CASSPPGADGYTF. The chain uses TRBV19 and TRBJ1-2; TRBD1 might be the D (6 bases). The CDR3 totals 13 residues. Germline lookup yields CDR1 LNHDA and CDR2 SQIVND (reference sequence). V lost 5 bases and J 6 bases, leaving 13 bases between the germline ends.

The V and J genes are TRBV10-1 and TRBJ1-3; 7 nucleotides agree with TRBD1. Germline loops: CDR1 WNHNN, CDR2 SYGVQD (reference sequence). The CDR3 runs to 16 residues. Trimming cost V 8 bases and J 0 bases; bases outside gene matches: 10. The DNA for the CDR3 is TGCGCCAGCCAGGGGGGATCCGGCGGCTCTGGAAACACCATATATTTT. It codes for CASQGGSGGSGNTIYF.

CDR3 protein: CASSPGLIAGGSYEQYF. The CDR3 coding sequence is TGTGCCAGCAGCCCTGGACTAATCGCGGGAGGTTCCTACGAGCAGTACTTC. The J gene is TRBJ2-7, the V gene TRBV7-6; the match to TRBD2 covers 8 bases. Germline values: CDR1 SGHVS, CDR2 FNYEAQ. Trimming took 5 bases from V and 1 from J; bases not matched to a gene: 13. CDR3 length equals 17 residues.

The V and J genes are TRBV3-1 (or the pseudogene TRBV3-2) and TRBJ1-2, with 9 bases matching TRBD1. V shed 2 bases and J 4 bases; nucleotides not matched to a gene: 5. The CDR3 length is 15 residues. Germline V CDR1 and CDR2: LGHDT, YNNKEL (reference sequence). The CDR3 DNA is TGTGCCAGCAGCCAAACCGAGACAGGGGGCTATGGCTACACCTTC. This encodes CASSQTETGGYGYTF.

The CDR3 region has the DNA TGTGCCAGCAGTCTCGACAGGGGGCTGGAGACCCAGTACTTC. Translated: CASSLDRGLETQYF. The rearrangement uses TRBV6-2 or TRBV6-3 and TRBJ2-5; 10 nucleotides match TRBD1. The CDR3 has 14 residues. Germline values: CDR1 MNHEY, CDR2 SVGEGT. The V and J ends lost 5 bases and 5 bases, in that order; junction bases with no gene match: 5.

The V call is TRBV20-1, the J call TRBJ1-2, with TRBD1 matching 7 bases. The CDR3 sequence is 11 residues long. In germline, CDR1 is DFQATT, CDR2 SNEGSKA (reference sequence). V lost 3 bases to trimming and J lost 6 bases; unmatched junction nucleotides: 1. The DNA of the CDR3 is TGCAGTGCTAGCGGGACAGATGGCTACACCTTC. This gives the protein CSASGTDGYTF.